The rows below give T cell receptor beta chains drawn from one sample of a study of blood T cell repertoires in COVID-19. Clones were sequenced by immunoSEQ multiplex PCR, and TCRdb holds only the in-frame ones, with some missing. The sample has approximately 110,000 clones, around four fifths seen once. Source material: peripheral blood. The receptor set was obtained from a woman aged 55-69 years with acute or convalescent COVID-19. The CDR3 runs from the conserved cysteine through the conserved F or W. D genes are given only for firm matches. Not every row has a clone size; where given, it reads once, few, many or a size class.

>TRBV30|TRBD1|-|TRBJ2-2
CAWDTGTAGPGELFF
TGTGCCTGGGACACTGGGACAGCCGGGCCCGGGGAGCTGTTTTTT
>TRBV28|-|-|TRBJ2-3
CASSRLTDTQYF
TGTGCCAGCAGCCGACTCACAGATACGCAGTATTTT
>TRBV28|-|-|TRBJ2-2
CAPSAGELFF
TGTGCCCCCAGCGCCGGGGAGCTGTTTTTT
>TRBV6-1|-|-|TRBJ1-2
CASSEATGFRRGFNYGYTF
TGTGCCAGCAGTGAAGCCACCGGGTTCCGCAGAGGGTTTAACTATGGCTACACCTTC
>TRBV2|-|-|TRBJ2-7
CASSDNASEQYF
TGTGCCAGCTCCGATAATGCGTCCGAGCAGTACTTC
>TRBV2|-|-|TRBJ2-4
CASKNPGQREGAKNIQYF
TGTGCCAGCAAAAATCCGGGACAAAGGGAGGGAGCCAAAAACATTCAGTACTTC
>TRBV9|TRBD1|-|TRBJ2-1
CASSRWDRVSYNEQFF
TGTGCCAGCTCCCGATGGGACAGGGTAAGCTACAATGAGCAGTTCTTC
>TRBV5-6|-|-|TRBJ2-1
CASILQGNEQFF
TGTGCCAGCATCCTCCAGGGTAATGAGCAGTTCTTC
>TRBV7-9|-|-|TRBJ2-7
CASSLSGDHYEQYF
TGTGCCAGCAGCTTATCGGGGGACCACTACGAGCAGTACTTC
>TRBV4-2|-|-|TRBJ1-2
CASPGGLEHYGYTF
TGTGCCAGCCCGGGGGGGTTAGAGCACTATGGCTACACCTTC
>TRBV11-2|TRBD1|-|TRBJ2-1
CASSPRTGEQFF
TGTGCCAGCAGCCCCCGGACAGGAGAGCAGTTCTTC
>TRBV11-2|-|-|TRBJ1-4
CASSRRSGEKLFF
TGTGCCAGCAGCCGTAGGAGTGGGGAAAAACTGTTTTTT
>TRBV15|TRBD2|-|TRBJ2-1
CATSLLAGVVYEQFF
TGTGCCACCAGCTTACTAGCGGGAGTAGTCTATGAGCAGTTCTTC
>TRBV6-1|-|-|TRBJ1-6
CASSERGNFNSPLHF
TGTGCCAGCAGTGAAAGGGGGAATTTTAATTCACCCCTCCACTTT
>TRBV28|TRBD1|-|TRBJ1-1
CASSSGTGGGTEAFF
TGTGCCAGCAGTTCGGGGACAGGGGGCGGCACTGAAGCTTTCTTT
>TRBV7-8|-|-|TRBJ2-2
CASSLAAVANTGELFF
TGTGCCAGCAGCTTAGCAGCGGTGGCGAACACCGGGGAGCTGTTTTTT
>TRBV28|-|-|TRBJ1-6
CASSNRNSPLHF
TGTGCCAGCAGTAATCGGAATTCACCCCTCCACTTT
>TRBV6-1|TRBD2|-|TRBJ2-1
CASSELWDYVSYNEQFF
TGTGCCAGCAGTGAACTTTGGGACTACGTCTCCTACAATGAGCAGTTCTTC
>TRBV6-1|-|-|TRBJ2-3
CASSDRGSTDTQYF
TGTGCCAGCAGTGATCGGGGTAGCACAGATACGCAGTATTTT
>TRBV10-3|TRBD1|once|TRBJ2-7
CAISGRTGGVSYEQYF
TGTGCCATCAGTGGACGGACAGGGGGAGTTTCCTACGAGCAGTACTTC
>TRBV7-9|TRBD1|-|TRBJ1-6
CASSSTGVSPLHF
TGTGCCAGCAGCTCAACAGGGGTTTCACCCCTCCACTTT
>TRBV4-3|TRBD1|-|TRBJ1-5
CASSQDRGFQPQHF
TGCGCCAGCAGCCAGGACAGGGGGTTTCAGCCCCAGCATTTT
>TRBV28|TRBD1|few|TRBJ1-5
CAITRGQGQPQHF
TGTGCCATAACCAGGGGGCAAGGTCAGCCCCAGCATTTT
>TRBV19|-|-|TRBJ1-5
CASSQTGDNQPQHF
TGTGCCAGTAGCCAGACAGGAGACAATCAGCCCCAGCATTTT
>TRBV5-1|TRBD2|-|TRBJ2-3
CASSFMGLTIDTQYF
TGCGCCAGCAGCTTTATGGGACTAACAATTGATACGCAGTATTTT
>TRBV7-9|TRBD1|once|TRBJ2-7
CASSFETGGALKYF
TGTGCCAGCAGCTTCGAGACAGGGGGCGCTTTAAAGTACTTC
>TRBV28|TRBD2|-|TRBJ2-7
CASGGGLVYEQYF
TGTGCCAGCGGGGGGGGACTGGTTTACGAGCAGTACTTC
>TRBV7-9|-|-|TRBJ2-1
CASSLVAATRNEQFF
TGTGCCAGCAGCTTAGTAGCAGCGACTCGAAATGAGCAGTTCTTC
>TRBV6-6|TRBD1|once|TRBJ1-4
CASSAGTGVEKLFF
TGTGCCAGCAGTGCCGGGACAGGGGTTGAAAAACTGTTTTTT
>TRBV3-1/TRBV3-2|TRBD1|-|TRBJ2-4
CASSPRDRENIQYF
TGTGCCAGCAGCCCCCGGGACAGGGAAAACATTCAGTACTTC
>TRBV11-1|-|-|TRBJ1-1
CASSTGILVRTEAFF
TGTGCCAGCAGTACCGGGATCCTTGTTCGCACTGAAGCTTTCTTT
>TRBV7-2|-|once|TRBJ1-5
CASSPDGVNQPQHF
TGTGCCAGCAGCCCTGACGGAGTCAATCAGCCCCAGCATTTT
>TRBV7-2|TRBD1|-|TRBJ1-2
CASSLDRGGNYGYTF
TGTGCCAGCAGCTTAGACAGGGGAGGTAACTATGGCTACACCTTC
>TRBV6-5|TRBD1|-|TRBJ1-2
CASSPTRQGIYGYTF
TGTGCCAGCAGCCCCACCCGACAGGGGATCTATGGCTACACCTTC
>TRBV3-1/TRBV3-2|-|-|TRBJ1-1
CASSQADFLGTEAFF
TGTGCCAGCAGCCAAGCGGACTTCTTAGGCACTGAAGCTTTCTTT
>TRBV12-3/TRBV12-4|TRBD2|-|TRBJ2-3
CASRLAGADTQYF
TGTGCCAGCAGGCTAGCGGGAGCAGATACGCAGTATTTT
>TRBV28|-|-|TRBJ1-4
CASSSPSPGGGGEKLFF
TGTGCCAGCAGTAGCCCATCCCCCGGGGGGGGTGGCGAAAAACTGTTTTTT
>TRBV6-5|-|few|TRBJ2-7
CASSPQTGSYEQYF
TGTGCCAGCAGTCCTCAGACGGGGTCCTACGAGCAGTACTTC